This T cell receptor (beta chain) was sequenced during a study of T cell repertoires in aging, cancer and after chemotherapy. Turning to the study itself: Donors were grouped into six age bands spanning 30 or younger through 70 or older. Findings and limits, study-wide: In cancer patients, declining TCR diversity with age involved lost richness and lost evenness. Age-matched healthy donors had significantly more diverse, less clonal blood TCR repertoires than untreated cancer patients. Median generation probability rose over the chemotherapy interval in each cancer cohort, suggesting rebound thymic output.

Multiplex touch-down PCR with TRB-A/B primers amplified rearranged V-D-J TRB sequences. In TCRdb, the multiplex PCR reads were re-called with MiXCR into one record per CDR3 protein. The table lists about 3,300 distinct CDR3 sequences, approximately 20% of them singletons. Peripheral blood genomic DNA, not sorted cells or RNA, was the template. Regarding this clonotype: Its target is not known.

V was pared by 10 bases and J by 5 bases, with 10 bases between. The CDR3 sequence is 11 residues long. Per germline, CDR1 WSHSY and CDR2 SAAADI. The chain combines TRBV10-2 with TRBJ2-3, with unresolved D. The material sequenced was blood. The origin of this receptor is a human donor with a blood cancer. The CDR3 protein is CATRMGDTQYF. The CDR3 DNA reads TGCGCCACCCGGATGGGAGATACGCAGTATTTT.